Listed below are T cell receptor beta chains from one sample, sequenced in a study of blood T cell repertoires in COVID-19. Measured with immunoSEQ multiplex PCR; TCRdb has only the in-frame clones, and not every one. The repertoire holds 100,000 to 150,000 clones, 80% seen once, with around 1.9% in the top ten. The sample comprised peripheral blood. These receptors originate from a man in his 70s with acute or convalescent COVID-19. CDR3s include the opening cysteine and the closing phenylalanine or tryptophan. A D gene is named only where the DNA matches it firmly. Not every row has a clone size; where given, it reads once, few, many or a size class.

j_call	d_call	v_call	clone_size	cdr3_length	cdr3_aa	cdr3_nt
TRBJ1-1	NA	TRBV11-2	many	14	CASSLAGYYTEAFF	TGTGCCAGCAGCTTAGCGGGATATTACACTGAAGCTTTCTTT
TRBJ1-1	TRBD1	TRBV13	NA	15	CASSPRQGASSEAFF	TGTGCCAGCAGCCCCAGACAGGGGGCGAGCTCTGAAGCTTTCTTT
TRBJ2-7	TRBD2	TRBV2	NA	15	CASSSQLAGAAEQYF	TGTGCCAGCAGTTCGCAACTAGCGGGGGCGGCCGAGCAGTACTTC
TRBJ2-2	NA	TRBV6-5	once	16	CASSLRGHLNTGELFF	TGTGCCAGCAGTTTACGAGGACACCTGAACACCGGGGAGCTGTTTTTT
TRBJ2-5	NA	TRBV3-1/TRBV3-2	NA	15	CASSNKGLAGETQYF	TGTGCCAGCTCCAATAAAGGGCTAGCTGGGGAGACCCAGTACTTC
TRBJ2-1	TRBD1	TRBV28	NA	15	CASSLGDRAHNEQFF	TGTGCCAGCAGTTTAGGGGACAGGGCCCACAATGAGCAGTTCTTC
TRBJ1-5	NA	TRBV27	NA	14	CASRGVNRNQPQHF	TGTGCCAGCAGGGGCGTAAACCGGAATCAGCCCCAGCATTTT
TRBJ2-1	NA	TRBV19	NA	15	CASSPQGEPYNEQFF	TGTGCCAGTAGTCCGCAGGGTGAACCCTACAATGAGCAGTTCTTC
TRBJ1-1	TRBD1	TRBV11-2	NA	18	CASSSPWDRGRPNTEAFF	TGTGCCAGCAGCTCCCCCTGGGACAGGGGGAGGCCGAACACTGAAGCTTTCTTT
TRBJ2-3	TRBD2	TRBV13	NA	17	CASSLPLAGGLADTQYF	TGTGCCAGCAGCTTACCTCTAGCGGGGGGGCTGGCAGATACGCAGTATTTT
TRBJ1-2	NA	TRBV30	once	17	CAWSTLQTGADIYGYTF	TGTGCCTGGAGTACGCTCCAGACAGGAGCCGATATCTATGGCTACACCTTC
TRBJ1-1	NA	TRBV5-6	NA	14	CASSLAGVGTEAFF	TGTGCCAGCAGCTTGGCAGGGGTTGGCACTGAAGCTTTCTTT
TRBJ1-2	NA	TRBV2	NA	15	CASSVGGAGGYGYTF	TGTGCCAGCAGTGTAGGAGGGGCCGGGGGCTATGGCTACACCTTC
TRBJ2-7	TRBD1	TRBV15	few	15	CATSRGTGTGGEQYF	TGTGCCACCAGCAGGGGTACCGGGACAGGGGGAGAGCAGTACTTC
TRBJ1-6	NA	TRBV2	once	13	CASSGDQGSPLHF	TGTGCCAGCTCCGGAGATCAGGGTTCACCCCTCCACTTT
TRBJ2-5	NA	TRBV6-6	once	15	CASSDPGAGEETQYF	TGTGCCAGCAGTGATCCGGGAGCCGGGGAAGAGACCCAGTACTTC
TRBJ2-7	TRBD1	TRBV27	NA	14	CASRRDSGLYEQYF	TGTGCCAGCAGACGGGACAGCGGATTGTACGAGCAGTACTTC
TRBJ2-1	TRBD2	TRBV5-1	NA	17	CASSSVGLAGGNNEQFF	TGCGCCAGCAGCTCGGTTGGACTAGCGGGGGGGAACAATGAGCAGTTCTTC
TRBJ1-5	NA	TRBV19	NA	15	CASSMYGRGNQPQHF	TGTGCCAGTAGTATGTATGGGAGGGGCAATCAGCCCCAGCATTTT
TRBJ1-2	TRBD1	TRBV19	NA	14	CASSPPDRGYGYTF	TGTGCCAGTAGTCCCCCGGACAGGGGCTATGGCTACACCTTC
TRBJ2-2	TRBD1	TRBV3-1/TRBV3-2	many	15	CASSFGTANTGELFF	TGTGCCAGCAGCTTTGGGACAGCGAACACCGGGGAGCTGTTTTTT
TRBJ2-2	NA	TRBV27	NA	13	CASRTANTGELFF	TGTGCCAGCAGAACAGCGAACACCGGGGAGCTGTTTTTT
TRBJ1-2	NA	TRBV18	NA	14	CASSPRTVGDGYTF	TGTGCCAGCTCACCACGGACAGTAGGAGATGGCTACACCTTC
TRBJ2-3	NA	TRBV10-2	NA	11	CASGATYTQYF	TGCGCCAGCGGAGCGACCTATACGCAGTATTTT
TRBJ2-5	TRBD2	TRBV9	NA	15	CASSASSGGQETQYF	TGTGCCAGCAGCGCCTCTAGCGGGGGGCAAGAGACCCAGTACTTC
TRBJ2-7	TRBD1	TRBV7-8	NA	14	CASSHGQGAGEQYF	TGTGCCAGCAGCCACGGACAGGGGGCGGGGGAGCAGTACTTC
TRBJ2-5	TRBD2	TRBV5-4	NA	18	CASSLGQPGLAGTKTQYF	TGTGCCAGCAGCTTGGGGCAACCGGGACTAGCGGGGACTAAGACCCAGTACTTC
TRBJ1-1	TRBD1	TRBV12-3/TRBV12-4	NA	13	CASRDRDFTEAFF	TGTGCCAGCCGGGACAGGGACTTTACTGAAGCTTTCTTT
TRBJ2-2	NA	TRBV4-2	NA	16	CASSQTPTQNTGELFF	TGTGCCAGCAGCCAAACCCCGACACAGAACACCGGGGAGCTGTTTTTT
TRBJ1-5	NA	TRBV9	NA	15	CASSRSGGMGQPQHF	TGTGCCAGCAGCCGCTCGGGGGGGATGGGTCAGCCCCAGCATTTT
TRBJ1-2	NA	TRBV15	NA	14	CATSSGNGGYGYTF	TGTGCCACCAGCAGCGGCAACGGGGGCTATGGCTACACCTTC
TRBJ1-2	NA	TRBV28	once	14	CASSLIGQKYGYTF	TGTGCCAGCAGTTTAATAGGACAGAAATATGGCTACACCTTC
TRBJ2-3	NA	TRBV24-1	NA	16	CATSDPRGILTDTQYF	TGTGCCACCAGTGACCCGAGGGGGATCCTCACAGATACGCAGTATTTT
TRBJ2-7	NA	TRBV5-1	NA	14	CASSVGQRNREQYF	TGCGCCAGCAGCGTAGGACAGAGGAATCGCGAGCAGTACTTC
TRBJ2-7	NA	TRBV6-1	NA	13	CASSERYSYEQYF	TGTGCCAGCAGTGAGCGGTACTCCTACGAGCAGTACTTC
TRBJ1-1	NA	TRBV11-2	NA	13	CASSLDLNTEAFF	TGTGCCAGCAGCTTAGACTTGAACACTGAAGCTTTCTTT
TRBJ1-1	TRBD1	TRBV5-6	NA	14	CASSFGTGVTEAFF	TGTGCCAGCAGCTTCGGGACAGGGGTCACTGAAGCTTTCTTT
TRBJ2-7	NA	TRBV5-1	NA	16	CASSLDTALRGVWQYF	TGCGCCAGCAGCTTGGACACCGCTTTACGAGGCGTGTGGCAGTACTTC
TRBJ1-2	TRBD1	TRBV30	NA	15	CAWSVHRDSPSGYTF	TGTGCCTGGAGTGTACACCGGGACAGTCCGTCCGGCTACACCTTC
TRBJ2-2	TRBD2	TRBV19	NA	17	CASSLRLLAGGGLTLFF	TGTGCCAGTAGTCTCCGTCTCCTAGCTGGCGGGGGGCTGACGCTGTTTTTT
TRBJ1-3	NA	TRBV5-1	few	15	CASSQDRLSGNTIYF	TGCGCCAGCAGCCAAGACAGGCTCTCTGGAAACACCATATATTTT
TRBJ1-5	TRBD1	TRBV2	NA	16	CASTGSEDRSNQPQHF	TGTGCCAGCACGGGGTCCGAGGACAGGAGCAATCAGCCCCAGCATTTT
TRBJ1-4	TRBD1	TRBV19	few	13	CASNDRVGEKLFF	TGTGCCAGTAATGACAGGGTTGGGGAAAAACTGTTTTTT
TRBJ2-5	TRBD2	TRBV7-3	NA	15	CASSSLAGGPKTQYF	TGTGCCAGCAGCTCGTTAGCGGGGGGGCCGAAGACCCAGTACTTC
TRBJ2-1	TRBD2	TRBV5-4	NA	15	CASSPRGGWSNEQFF	TGTGCCAGCAGCCCGCGGGGAGGGTGGTCGAATGAGCAGTTCTTC
TRBJ1-1	TRBD1	TRBV9	once	17	CASSVTAGTGGYTEAFF	TGTGCCAGCAGCGTGACGGCCGGGACAGGGGGGTATACTGAAGCTTTCTTT
TRBJ1-2	NA	TRBV27	NA	12	CASRYGGSGYTF	TGTGCCAGCAGATACGGGGGGAGCGGCTACACCTTC
TRBJ2-5	NA	TRBV7-9	NA	13	CASTIRGLETQYF	TGTGCCAGCACCATTAGGGGGTTGGAGACCCAGTACTTC
TRBJ1-6	NA	TRBV12-3/TRBV12-4	NA	13	CASSAGNNSPLHF	TGTGCCAGCAGTGCGGGGAATAATTCACCCCTCCACTTT
TRBJ1-2	TRBD1	TRBV2	NA	13	CASSYRGDYGYTF	TGTGCCAGCAGCTACAGGGGGGACTATGGCTACACCTTC